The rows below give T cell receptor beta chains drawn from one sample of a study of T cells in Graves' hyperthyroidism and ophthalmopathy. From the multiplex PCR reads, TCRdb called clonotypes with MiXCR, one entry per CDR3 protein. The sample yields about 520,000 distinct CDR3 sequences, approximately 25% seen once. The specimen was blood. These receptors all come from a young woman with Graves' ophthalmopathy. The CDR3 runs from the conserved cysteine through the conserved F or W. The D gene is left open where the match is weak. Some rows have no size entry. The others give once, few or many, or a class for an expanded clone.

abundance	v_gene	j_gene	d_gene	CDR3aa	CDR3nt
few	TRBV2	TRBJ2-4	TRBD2	CASSEVAGGVDIQYF	TGTGCCAGCAGTGAAGTTGCGGGAGGGGTTGACATTCAGTACTTC
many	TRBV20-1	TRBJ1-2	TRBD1	CSARWRQGANYGYTF	TGCAGTGCTAGATGGAGACAGGGAGCTAACTATGGCTACACCTTC
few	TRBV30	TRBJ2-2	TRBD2	CAWSWGTSANTGELFF	TGTGCCTGGAGTTGGGGGACTAGCGCGAACACCGGGGAGCTGTTTTTT
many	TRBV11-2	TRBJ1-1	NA	CASSLEREVRAFF	TGTGCCAGCAGCTTAGAAAGGGAAGTACGTGCTTTCTTT
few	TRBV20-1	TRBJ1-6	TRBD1	CSAEENSDIVGTGTTSPLHF	TGCAGTGCTGAGGAGAACAGCGACATTGTGGGGACAGGGACTACTTCACCCCTCCACTTT
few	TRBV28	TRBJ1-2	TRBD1	CASTFGTGEGYGYTF	TGTGCCAGCACATTTGGGACAGGGGAAGGCTATGGCTACACCTTC
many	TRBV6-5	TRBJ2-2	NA	CASSYPALGGGTGELFF	TGTGCCAGCAGTTACCCTGCCTTAGGGGGAGGTACCGGGGAGCTGTTTTTT
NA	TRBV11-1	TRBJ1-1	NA	CASSLFEWGQDTEAFF	TGTGCCAGCAGCTTATTCGAATGGGGGCAGGACACTGAAGCTTTCTTT
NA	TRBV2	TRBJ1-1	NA	CASSETGQLNTEAFF	TGTGCCAGCAGTGAAACGGGGCAATTGAACACTGAAGCTTTCTTT
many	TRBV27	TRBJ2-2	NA	CASSFRGRYTGELFF	TGTGCCAGCAGTTTTCGGGGGAGGTACACCGGGGAGCTGTTTTTT
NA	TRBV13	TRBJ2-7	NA	CAGSSGLLSPYEQYF	TGTGCCGGCAGCAGCGGTCTCCTCTCCCCTTACGAGCAGTACTTC
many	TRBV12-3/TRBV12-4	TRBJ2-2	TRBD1	CASSYTTGETNAGELFF	TGTGCCAGCAGTTATACGACAGGGGAAACGAACGCCGGGGAGCTGTTTTTT
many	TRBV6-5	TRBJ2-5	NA	CASSRGRGDQETQYF	TGTGCCAGCAGTAGAGGGAGAGGGGACCAAGAGACCCAGTACTTC
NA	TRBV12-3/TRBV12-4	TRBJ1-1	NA	CASSFQGGITEAFF	TGTGCCAGCAGTTTTCAGGGAGGGATCACTGAAGCTTTCTTT
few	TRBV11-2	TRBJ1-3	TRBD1	CASSPTRQGRGNTIYF	TGTGCCAGCAGCCCGACAAGACAGGGACGGGGAAACACCATATATTTT
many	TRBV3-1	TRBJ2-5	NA	CASSQRPGRETQYF	TGTGCCAGCAGCCAACGGCCGGGCCGGGAGACCCAGTACTTC
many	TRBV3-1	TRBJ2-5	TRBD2	CASSLATSGETQYF	TGTGCCAGCAGCCTAGCGACTAGCGGAGAGACCCAGTACTTC
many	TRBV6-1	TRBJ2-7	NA	CASRHEELEQYF	TGTGCCAGCAGACACGAGGAGCTTGAGCAGTACTTC
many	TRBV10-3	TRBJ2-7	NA	CAIISDRDYEQYF	TGTGCCATCATATCAGACCGAGACTACGAGCAGTACTTC
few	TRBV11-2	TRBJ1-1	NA	CASSLSDGGWNTEAFF	TGTGCCAGCAGCCTATCCGACGGGGGTTGGAACACTGAAGCTTTCTTT
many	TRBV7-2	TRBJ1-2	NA	CASSPGSGYGYTF	TGTGCCAGCAGCCCTGGGTCAGGCTATGGCTACACCTTC
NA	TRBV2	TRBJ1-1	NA	CASSREGRSEAFF	TGTGCCAGCAGTAGGGAGGGGAGGTCTGAAGCTTTCTTT